This T cell receptor (beta chain) is drawn from a study of cytomegalovirus exposure and HLA in healthy donors. Study context: For the approximately 430 genotyped donors, about 79% fell within the Caucasian-associated ancestry cluster.

Whole-study results and caveats: According to the study, 180 or so TCR beta chains were cytomegalovirus-associated. HLA restriction was apparent for most CMV-associated TCR beta chains in a later analysis.

Donors counted as nominally healthy when sampled, yet unrecorded immune exposures were likely. The CDR3 totals 14 residues. V was cut by 1 base and J by 1 base, with 7 bases left in between. The germline gives CDR1 SGHTA, CDR2 FQGTGA. PCR was performed using 60 Vbeta and 13 Jbeta primers. TCRdb's copy holds only in-frame clones and misses some; the assay was immunoSEQ multiplex PCR. The profile shows approximately 130,000 clones, about 76% of them singletons. As concerns this clone: The target antigen is unknown.

The rearrangement uses TRBV7-3 and TRBJ1-1; D is undetermined. This TCR was recovered from a woman aged 40-49 years in good health and CMV-seronegative. The material sequenced was PBMCs. The DNA for the CDR3 is TGTGCCAGCAGCTTAAGCTTAGAGAACACTGAAGCTTTCTTT. This encodes CASSLSLENTEAFF.